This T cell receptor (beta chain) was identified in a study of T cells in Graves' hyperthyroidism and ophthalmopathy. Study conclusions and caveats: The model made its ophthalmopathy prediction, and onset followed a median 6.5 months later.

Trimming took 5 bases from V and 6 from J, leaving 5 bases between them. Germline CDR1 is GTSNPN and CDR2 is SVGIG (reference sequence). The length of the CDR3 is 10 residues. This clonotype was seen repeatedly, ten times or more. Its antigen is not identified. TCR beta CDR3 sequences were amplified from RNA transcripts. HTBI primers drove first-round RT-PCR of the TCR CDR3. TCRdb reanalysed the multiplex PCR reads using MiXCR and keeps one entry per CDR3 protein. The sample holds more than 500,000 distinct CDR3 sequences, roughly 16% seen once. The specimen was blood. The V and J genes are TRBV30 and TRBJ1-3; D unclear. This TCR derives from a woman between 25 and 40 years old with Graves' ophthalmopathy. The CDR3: CAWGENTIYF. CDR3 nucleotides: TGTGCCTGGGGGGAAAACACCATATATTTT.